The source of this T cell receptor beta chain is a study of blood T cell repertoires in COVID-19. Germline V gene data show CDR1 as GTSNPN and CDR2 as SVGIG (reference sequence). The CDR3 runs to 12 residues. V lost 6 bases and J 4 bases, leaving 12 bases between the germline ends. Using immunoSEQ multiplex PCR, the repertoire was profiled, and TCRdb retains in-frame clones only, with some absent. The table lists fewer than 350,000 clones, about 91% of them singletons, with approximately 9.4% in the top ten. This TCR was recovered from a man aged 30 to 39 with COVID-19, enrolled during active disease. The rearrangement links TRBV30 to TRBJ1-2; D is ambiguous. The sequenced material came from peripheral blood. CDR3 region: CACLRESYGYTF. The CDR3 bases are TGTGCCTGTCTGCGGGAATCCTATGGCTACACCTTC.